A selection of T cell receptor beta chains follows, all from one sample in a study of cytomegalovirus exposure and HLA in healthy donors. Sequenced by immunoSEQ multiplex PCR; TCRdb stores in-frame clones only, minus some. The data show 150,000 to 200,000 clones, roughly 82% seen once. The material sequenced was PBMCs. These receptors were obtained from a girl between 10 and 17 years old in good health and CMV-seropositive. CDR3s include the opening cysteine and the closing phenylalanine or tryptophan. D genes are given only for firm matches. Clone size is not always given. Where it is, it says once, few, many or a class for expanded clones.

cdr3_length clone_size j_call v_call d_call cdr3_nt cdr3_aa
15 . TRBJ1-1 TRBV4-1 . TGCGCCAGTAGCCAAGTGGGGAGGGTGAACACTGAAGCTTTCTTT CASSQVGRVNTEAFF
17 . TRBJ2-5 TRBV7-9 TRBD2 TGTGCCAGCAGCCCTCCCCCCTTAGCGGGAGTCGAGGAGACCCAGTACTTC CASSPPPLAGVEETQYF
16 . TRBJ2-5 TRBV6-5 TRBD1 TGTGCCAGCAGTTACCGGGGGACAGGGGGGGGAGAGACCCAGTACTTC CASSYRGTGGGETQYF
13 once TRBJ2-1 TRBV7-2 . TGTGCCAGCAGCTCCTCGGCAGGGTTTGAGCAGTTCTTC CASSSSAGFEQFF
13 once TRBJ1-3 TRBV5-4 . TGTGCCAGCAGCCCGAGCTCTGGAAACACCATATATTTT CASSPSSGNTIYF
15 . TRBJ2-7 TRBV19 TRBD1 TGTGCCAGTAGTATGGGGGGACAGGTCTCCTACGAGCAGTACTTC CASSMGGQVSYEQYF
14 . TRBJ2-5 TRBV5-6 . TGTGCCAGCAGCATGGGAGAGGTCCAAGAGACCCAGTACTTC CASSMGEVQETQYF
13 . TRBJ1-4 TRBV13 . TGTGCCAGCAACCCAGGGCCCGGGGAAAAACTGTTTTTT CASNPGPGEKLFF
12 . TRBJ2-2 TRBV28 . TGTGCCAGCAGTTTACCTCCTGGGGAGCTGTTTTTT CASSLPPGELFF
16 few TRBJ2-5 TRBV11-1 . TGTGCCAGCAGCATCGGCGGACCTAGCCTGCAAGAGACCCAGTACTTC CASSIGGPSLQETQYF
12 . TRBJ1-5 TRBV19 . TGTGCCAGTACCGGGTTCGCTCAGCCCCAGCATTTT CASTGFAQPQHF
17 . TRBJ2-7 TRBV5-1 TRBD1 TGCGCCAGCAGCTTGCGGCTCTCGGGACAGGGGAACTACGAGCAGTACTTC CASSLRLSGQGNYEQYF
16 . TRBJ1-2 TRBV27 TRBD1 TGTGCCAGCAGTTTGTACCGACAGGGATGGGGCTATGGCTACACCTTC CASSLYRQGWGYGYTF
16 once TRBJ2-2 TRBV11-2 . TGTGCCAGCAGCCTGCAACCGGGGACGAACACCGGGGAGCTGTTTTTT CASSLQPGTNTGELFF
17 . TRBJ1-5 TRBV5-5 TRBD1 TGTGCCAGCAGCTGGGAACCCGGGACAGGGTATGGTCAGCCCCAGCATTTT CASSWEPGTGYGQPQHF
13 . TRBJ2-7 TRBV27 TRBD1 TGTGCCAGCAGTTTAGGGACAGACTACGAGCAGTACTTC CASSLGTDYEQYF
17 few TRBJ2-7 TRBV5-8 . TGTGCCAGCAGCCCCCACCGGGGATGGTCGGCCACCTACGAGCAGTACTTC CASSPHRGWSATYEQYF
14 . TRBJ2-3 TRBV19 . TGTGCCAGTAGTATCTGGTCCCTAGGAGATACGCAGTATTTT CASSIWSLGDTQYF
17 . TRBJ2-2 TRBV5-6 TRBD1 TGTGCCAGCAGCTTTATGCTGGCAGGGGGACACACCGGGGAGCTGTTTTTT CASSFMLAGGHTGELFF
15 . TRBJ1-2 TRBV27 TRBD1 TGTGCCAGCAGTAAACAGGGGGCCCCTATCTATGGCTACACCTTC CASSKQGAPIYGYTF
14 . TRBJ1-2 TRBV14 . TGTGCCAGCAGCGCGGGACGCCTTGAACATGGCTACACCTTC CASSAGRLEHGYTF
16 . TRBJ2-5 TRBV28 . TGTGCCAGCAGTTTCCTTTCTCTGCGCAAACAAGAGACCCAGTACTTC CASSFLSLRKQETQYF
14 . TRBJ1-4 TRBV4-2 TRBD1 TGTGCCAGCAGCCGACCCGACAGGGGGGAAAAACTGTTTTTT CASSRPDRGEKLFF
16 . TRBJ2-1 TRBV11-3 TRBD2 TGTGCCAGCAGCTTGGGACTAGCGGGAGGGCTCAATGAGCAGTTCTTC CASSLGLAGGLNEQFF
15 . TRBJ2-3 TRBV7-2 TRBD2 TGTGCCAGCAGCATCTCTAGCGGGGCGGAGGATACGCAGTATTTT CASSISSGAEDTQYF
17 . TRBJ1-2 TRBV4-1 TRBD1 TGCGCCAGCAGCCAAGATTCACAGGGGAGTAGTTTCTATGGCTACACCTTC CASSQDSQGSSFYGYTF
16 . TRBJ1-1 TRBV4-2 . TGTGCCAGCAGCCAAGATCGGAAACAGATGAACACTGAAGCTTTCTTT CASSQDRKQMNTEAFF
14 few TRBJ2-7 TRBV10-3 . TGTGCCATCAGTGATTCGACTGCCGCCTCCGAGCAGTACTTC CAISDSTAASEQYF
16 . TRBJ2-1 TRBV7-8 TRBD1 TGTGCCAGCAGCTTATTCCCGACAGGGAACGGCAATGAGCAGTTCTTC CASSLFPTGNGNEQFF
16 . TRBJ1-1 TRBV7-6 . TGTGCCAGCAGCCCAACCCCAGACAGTCTTAACACTGAAGCTTTCTTT CASSPTPDSLNTEAFF
14 . TRBJ2-3 TRBV5-1 . TGCGCCAGCAGCTTGTATTTGAGCACAGATACGCAGTATTTT CASSLYLSTDTQYF
16 . TRBJ2-5 TRBV7-2 TRBD2 TGTGCCAGCAGCTTAAGGCCTAGCGGGGGGGCGGAGACCCAGTACTTC CASSLRPSGGAETQYF
16 . TRBJ2-5 TRBV15 TRBD1 TGTGCCACCAGCAGGGGACAGGGGGCGCGGGAAGAGACCCAGTACTTC CATSRGQGAREETQYF
14 . TRBJ2-3 TRBV11-2 . TGTGCCAGCAGCCCCACTACGTACACAGATACGCAGTATTTT CASSPTTYTDTQYF
17 . TRBJ2-6 TRBV5-1 . TGCGCCAGCAGCTTGGGTGTCAGGGGCTCTGGGGCCAACGTCCTGACTTTC CASSLGVRGSGANVLTF
15 . TRBJ2-1 TRBV9 TRBD2 TGTGCCAGCAGCGCCCCGGGACTAGCGGACAATGAGCAGTTCTTC CASSAPGLADNEQFF
14 . TRBJ1-1 TRBV2 . TGTGCCAGCAGTGAATCCCGCGGGGGCGCGTCAGCTTTCTTT CASSESRGGASAFF
17 . TRBJ2-3 TRBV2 TRBD2 TGTGCCAGCAGACCCCCGGGACTAGCGGACGAACGGAGGGCGCAGTATTTT CASRPPGLADERRAQYF
13 . TRBJ1-2 TRBV6-6 . TGTGCCAGCAGTTGGCGGGAGGGCTATGGCTACACCTTC CASSWREGYGYTF
14 . TRBJ1-1 TRBV10-3 . TGTGCCATCAGTGAGGGGGGACAAGACACTGAAGCTTTCTTT CAISEGGQDTEAFF
14 . TRBJ1-2 TRBV7-2 . TGTGCCAGCAGCTCCGTCGGAGGCGGCTATGGCTACACCTTC CASSSVGGGYGYTF
11 . TRBJ2-3 TRBV28 . TGTGCCATACAGAGCACAGATACGCAGTATTTT CAIQSTDTQYF
14 . TRBJ1-6 TRBV6-5 . TGTGCCAGCAGCAGGGATATATATAATTCACCCCTCCACTTT CASSRDIYNSPLHF
15 . TRBJ2-2 TRBV25-1 . TGTGCCAGCAGTGACAGAACAGGCCTGACCGGGGAGCTGTTTTTT CASSDRTGLTGELFF
14 . TRBJ1-2 TRBV2 TRBD1 TGTGCCAGCAGGGGACAGGGAAGTAACTATGGCTACACCTTC CASRGQGSNYGYTF
14 . TRBJ1-1 TRBV28 . TGTGCCAGCAGTGGCCGACAGTTGAACACTGAAGCTTTCTTT CASSGRQLNTEAFF
13 . TRBJ2-7 TRBV13 TRBD2 TGTGCCAGCAGACCAGCGGGGGGCGGCGAGCAGTACTTC CASRPAGGGEQYF
13 . TRBJ2-1 TRBV6-5 TRBD2 TGTGCCACGGGACTAGCGTTTGACTATGAGCAGTTCTTC CATGLAFDYEQFF
14 . TRBJ1-5 TRBV18 . TGTGCCAGCTCACCGGGACTCAACAATCAGCCCCAGCATTTT CASSPGLNNQPQHF
13 . TRBJ1-1 TRBV7-8 . TGTGCCAGCAGCCCTCTCAGGAACACTGAAGCTTTCTTT CASSPLRNTEAFF
15 . TRBJ2-1 TRBV9 . TGTGCCAGCAGCGTCACCGCAGAGGTTTACAATGAGCAGTTCTTC CASSVTAEVYNEQFF